The entry below gives a single TCR beta chain sequence along with its context. The antigen is undetermined. The V gene's germline CDR1 is LNHDA and CDR2 SQIVND (reference sequence). The germline V and J ends were trimmed by 2 bases and 9 bases, with 17 bases remaining between them. CDR3 length equals 15 residues. The sample comes from a study of cytomegalovirus exposure and HLA in healthy donors. About the research overall: In a later analysis, it was reported that the 110 or so validation repertoires had been produced on the same platform as the roughly 610 repertoires belonging to the first cohort.

Method: immunoSEQ multiplex PCR; TCRdb's copy keeps in-frame clones and lacks some. The sample carries some 200,000 clones, 90% to 95% recorded once. General study findings and limits: Reports credit the classifier with highly specific, highly sensitive diagnosis of cytomegalovirus status. CMV antigen specificity of three CMV-associated chains was confirmed in vitro.

Source material: PBMCs. The chain recombines TRBV19 with TRBJ2-1, with D hard to call. The clonotype was recovered from a woman between 18 and 30 years old in good health and CMV-seronegative. The CDR3, as DNA: TGTGCCAGTAGTATAACTGGAACAGCCCTCAGTGAGCAGTTCTTC. It is translated as CASSITGTALSEQFF.